Listed below are T cell receptor beta chains from one sample, sequenced in a study of cytotoxic CD8 clonotypes in ibrutinib-treated CLL. The data were produced by immunoSEQ multiplex PCR, yet TCRdb's version contains in-frame clones alone and is incomplete. The sample consists of 12,000 or so clones, around 80% of them appearing once. This specimen consisted of PBMCs, obtained at disease progression, from a patient treated with ibrutinib. These receptors were collected from a human donor with chronic lymphocytic leukemia. Each CDR3 is given with its conserved first and last residue. A D gene is named only where the DNA matches it firmly. Size values are once, few and many counts, or a class for expanded clones, and some rows have none.

TRBD2 | TRBJ2-7 | TRBV7-2 | - | CASSLGTSGSIKSYEQYF | TGTGCCAGCAGCTTAGGGACTAGCGGGAGTATTAAAAGCTACGAGCAGTACTTC
TRBD2 | TRBJ2-7 | TRBV7-2 | large | CASSFIAGGLSYEQYF | TGTGCCAGCAGCTTTATAGCGGGGGGCCTATCCTACGAGCAGTACTTC
- | TRBJ1-5 | TRBV18 | few | CASSPRGGRWNQPQHF | TGTGCCAGCTCACCACGGGGCGGAAGATGGAATCAGCCCCAGCATTTT
- | TRBJ2-1 | TRBV5-1 | - | CASSFEGLNYNEQFF | TGCGCCAGCAGCTTTGAAGGGTTAAACTACAATGAGCAGTTCTTC
- | TRBJ2-5 | TRBV30 | - | CAWSKLNQETQYF | TGTGCCTGGAGTAAGTTAAATCAAGAGACCCAGTACTTC
TRBD2 | TRBJ2-7 | TRBV18 | - | CASTGTSGMASEQYF | TGTGCCAGCACAGGGACTAGCGGGATGGCATCCGAGCAGTACTTC
- | TRBJ1-2 | TRBV19 | - | CASSIDPRAGGYTF | TGTGCCAGTAGTATAGACCCTCGGGCCGGCGGCTACACCTTC
- | TRBJ1-2 | TRBV18 | few | CASSPTGTPSGYTF | TGTGCCAGCTCACCAACCGGGACCCCCAGTGGCTACACCTTC
TRBD1 | TRBJ2-7 | TRBV6-5 | - | CASSYASGTGSNEQYF | TGTGCCAGCAGTTACGCTTCCGGGACAGGGAGCAACGAGCAGTACTTC
TRBD1 | TRBJ1-6 | TRBV7-3 | - | CASSPGGFSPLHF | TGTGCCAGCAGCCCAGGGGGTTTCTCACCCCTCCACTTT
- | TRBJ1-4 | TRBV11-2 | - | CASSLGGAEKLFF | TGTGCCAGCAGCTTAGGGGGTGCTGAAAAACTGTTTTTT
- | TRBJ2-7 | TRBV5-6 | few | CASSLSGFEQYF | TGTGCCAGCAGCTTGTCGGGGTTCGAGCAGTACTTC
- | TRBJ2-7 | TRBV2 | - | CASSDARVPYEQYF | TGTGCCAGCAGTGACGCGCGAGTGCCGTACGAGCAGTACTTC
- | TRBJ1-6 | TRBV6-5 | - | CASTTDLYNSPLHF | TGTGCCAGCACCACGGACCTGTATAATTCACCCCTCCACTTT
TRBD2 | TRBJ2-3 | TRBV2 | - | CASLAGRVADTQYF | TGTGCCAGTCTAGCGGGGAGAGTAGCAGATACGCAGTATTTT
- | TRBJ2-5 | TRBV10-3 | - | CAISTPGQQETQYF | TGTGCCATCAGTACACCGGGACAACAAGAGACCCAGTACTTC
- | TRBJ2-7 | TRBV29-1 | - | CSVAAEGRTYEQYF | TGCAGCGTTGCTGCGGAGGGAAGGACCTACGAGCAGTACTTC
- | TRBJ1-1 | TRBV21-1 | - | CASSPLRLPNTEAFF | TGTGCCAGCAGCCCCCTACGGCTCCCGAACACTGAAGCTTTCTTT
TRBD1 | TRBJ2-7 | TRBV6-1 | - | CASTRQGYEQYF | TGTGCCAGCACGCGACAGGGCTACGAGCAGTACTTC
- | TRBJ1-5 | TRBV21-1 | once | CASSNSLAAQKPQHF | TGTGCCAGCAGCAACTCCTTAGCCGCACAGAAGCCCCAGCATTTT
- | TRBJ2-3 | TRBV5-4 | - | CASSLRGPGFRADTQYF | TGTGCCAGCAGCCTGAGGGGTCCGGGGTTCCGGGCCGATACGCAGTATTTT
TRBD1 | TRBJ1-6 | TRBV6-4 | - | CASSDNRGNSPLHF | TGTGCCAGCAGTGACAACAGGGGAAATTCACCCCTCCACTTT
TRBD2 | TRBJ2-3 | TRBV5-6 | - | CASSLRWSGNTDTQYF | TGTGCCAGCAGCTTAAGGTGGAGCGGGAACACAGATACGCAGTATTTT
- | TRBJ1-1 | TRBV5-1 | - | CASSLSHGSPEAFF | TGCGCCAGCAGCCTATCCCACGGATCTCCTGAAGCTTTCTTT
- | TRBJ2-6 | TRBV5-1 | - | CASSLARGASTGANVLTF | TGCGCCAGCAGCTTGGCCAGGGGCGCATCTACCGGGGCCAACGTCCTGACTTTC
- | TRBJ2-5 | TRBV9 | - | CASSLEGSGYETQYF | TGTGCCAGCAGCCTAGAAGGTTCAGGGTACGAGACCCAGTACTTC
TRBD1 | TRBJ1-2 | TRBV15 | - | CATSRWDRGFSGYTF | TGTGCCACCAGCCGGTGGGACAGGGGTTTCTCTGGCTACACCTTC
- | TRBJ2-5 | TRBV15 | once | CATSPPITGLIQETQYF | TGTGCCACCAGCCCCCCCATAACGGGTCTAATCCAAGAGACCCAGTACTTC
- | TRBJ2-5 | TRBV5-5 | - | CASSLGPTYLVGETQYF | TGTGCCAGCAGCTTGGGGCCGACCTATCTGGTCGGAGAGACCCAGTACTTC
TRBD2 | TRBJ2-5 | TRBV10-1 | - | CASSPSGGETQYF | TGCGCCAGCAGTCCTAGCGGGGGAGAGACCCAGTACTTC
- | TRBJ2-3 | TRBV5-4 | - | CASSLDRAATDTQYF | TGTGCCAGCAGCTTGGACAGGGCAGCTACAGATACGCAGTATTTT
- | TRBJ1-1 | TRBV5-1 | - | CASSLGLGANTEAFF | TGCGCCAGCAGCTTGGGCCTGGGGGCGAACACTGAAGCTTTCTTT
- | TRBJ2-7 | TRBV19 | once | CASSMASYEQYF | TGTGCCAGTAGTATGGCCAGCTACGAGCAGTACTTC
- | TRBJ2-4 | TRBV11-2 | - | CASSLAMVGNIQYF | TGTGCCAGCAGCTTAGCCATGGTGGGCAACATTCAGTACTTC
- | TRBJ2-7 | TRBV5-1 | - | CASSLGGIPGPRVEQYF | TGCGCCAGCAGCTTGGGGGGGATCCCGGGGCCTCGAGTCGAGCAGTACTTC
TRBD1 | TRBJ2-7 | TRBV7-4 | - | CASSLGQGVKKVYEQYF | TGTGCCAGCAGCTTAGGACAGGGGGTTAAGAAGGTCTACGAGCAGTACTTC
TRBD1 | TRBJ1-2 | TRBV6-5 | once | CASSYSNSGGGYGYTF | TGTGCCAGCAGTTACTCGAATTCAGGGGGTGGCTATGGCTACACCTTC
TRBD2 | TRBJ2-1 | TRBV6-9 | - | CASSTGLAGRYNEQFF | TGTGCCAGCAGTACCGGACTAGCGGGTCGCTACAATGAGCAGTTCTTC
TRBD1 | TRBJ1-3 | TRBV10-3 | - | CAIRSGGSGNTIYF | TGTGCCATCAGATCAGGGGGCTCTGGAAACACCATATATTTT
- | TRBJ1-4 | TRBV30 | - | CAWSPVGTNEKLFF | TGTGCCTGGAGTCCTGTGGGAACTAATGAAAAACTGTTTTTT
TRBD2 | TRBJ2-3 | TRBV28 | - | CASSSHPGGLAGVTDTQYF | TGTGCCAGCAGTTCCCATCCCGGGGGACTAGCGGGAGTTACAGATACGCAGTATTTT
- | TRBJ2-5 | TRBV5-1 | - | CASSRTGGETQYF | TGCGCCAGCAGCCGGACTGGGGGGGAGACCCAGTACTTC
TRBD1 | TRBJ1-4 | TRBV19 | - | CASSIPRQGRATNEKLFF | TGTGCCAGTAGTATCCCCCGACAGGGCAGGGCAACTAATGAAAAACTGTTTTTT
- | TRBJ1-5 | TRBV19 | - | CASSGGTSNQPQHF | TGTGCCAGTAGCGGGGGCACCAGCAATCAGCCCCAGCATTTT
TRBD1 | TRBJ1-5 | TRBV6-1 | - | CASSEVIWTGGAWRNQPQHF | TGTGCCAGCAGTGAAGTCATCTGGACAGGGGGGGCTTGGCGCAATCAGCCCCAGCATTTT
TRBD2 | TRBJ2-1 | TRBV2 | - | CASSVAGEGEQFF | TGTGCCAGCAGTGTAGCGGGAGAGGGTGAGCAGTTCTTC
- | TRBJ1-1 | TRBV6-5 | few | CASSYSIATATEAFF | TGTGCCAGCAGTTACTCGATCGCCACGGCAACTGAAGCTTTCTTT
- | TRBJ2-3 | TRBV9 | - | CPWTASTDTQYF | TGCCCCTGGACAGCCAGCACAGATACGCAGTATTTT
TRBD2 | TRBJ2-2 | TRBV5-1 | - | CASSFPGLAGTGELFF | TGCGCCAGCAGCTTCCCGGGACTAGCGGGTACCGGGGAGCTGTTTTTT
TRBD1 | TRBJ2-3 | TRBV6-5 | - | CASSYRGWPTDTQYF | TGTGCCAGCAGCTACAGGGGTTGGCCTACAGATACGCAGTATTTT
TRBD1 | TRBJ1-2 | TRBV9 | - | CASSPWDRHHYGYTF | TGTGCCAGCAGCCCGTGGGACAGACATCACTATGGCTACACCTTC
TRBD1 | TRBJ2-1 | TRBV6-5 | large | CASRKGARNEQFF | TGTGCCAGCCGGAAGGGGGCTAGAAATGAGCAGTTCTTC